The next 22 T cell receptor beta chains were all read from a single sample in a study of persistence of HIV-infected CD4 T cells. Sequencing used immunoSEQ version 4 in survey mode. This table comes from immunoSEQ multiplex PCR, and its TCRdb copy is limited to in-frame clones, with some not included. Of roughly 32,000 clones in the sample, roughly 82% were seen once. Overlapping HIV-1 Gag 15-mer peptides at 1 ug per peptide per mL were used. Sorted nonresponding memory CD4+ T cells were CD40L-negative, CD69-negative, CD45RO-high. No antigen has been assigned to these receptors. The input for sequencing was CD4+ T cells sorted from PBMCs after 18-hour stimulation, taken from a patient who received antiretroviral therapy. Receptor source: an adult woman with HIV who was CMV-seropositive.

This clone was counted a single time. The gene calls are TRBV14 and TRBJ2-5; D possibly corresponds to TRBD1 (5 bases). This CDR3 comprises 15 residues. Trimming shortened V by 3 bases and J by 1 base, and 12 bases separated the two germline ends. Germline V gives CDR1 SGHDN, CDR2 FVKESK. In DNA form, the CDR3 reads TGTGCCAGCAGCCAGACGCAGGGTGCCCAAGAGACCCAGTACTTC. Its translation: CASSQTQGAQETQYF.

The V call is TRBV7-9, the J call TRBJ1-2; 11 bases line up with TRBD1. J gave up 8 bases and V 4 bases, and 12 bases lay outside the gene matches. The germline CDR1 and CDR2 sequences are SEHNR and FQNEAQ (reference sequence). This CDR3 comprises 16 residues. The CDR3 DNA reads as TGTGCCAGCAGCTCGGGGTTGGGGACAGGGGGATACGGCTACACCTTC. This codes for CASSSGLGTGGYGYTF.

The chain couples TRBV19 to TRBJ2-7; D is perhaps TRBD1 (6 bases). Trimming cost V 6 bases and J 2 bases, with 17 bases left between them. The length of the CDR3 is 15 residues. Germline CDR1 LNHDA, CDR2 SQIVND (reference sequence). CDR3 region: CASSLTWDTTYEQYF. DNA of the CDR3: TGTGCCAGTAGCCTAACCTGGGACACGACCTACGAGCAGTACTTC.

A word on this clone: Additional DNA sequences in this sample encode the identical CDR3. The gene calls are TRBV28 and TRBJ1-3; D is undetermined. Germline V CDR1 and CDR2: MDHEN, SYDVKM. The CDR3 length is 18 residues. The V end lost 5 bases, the J end lost 0 bases, and 20 bases lay between the germline ends. The CDR3 DNA follows: TGTGCCAGCAGTCCCTGGGGAGGGAGAGGAGCCTCTGGAAACACCATATATTTT. Encoded protein: CASSPWGGRGASGNTIYF.

This rearrangement joins TRBV19 to TRBJ2-3; no firm D call. CDR1 and CDR2 (germline): LNHDA, SQIVND (reference sequence). The germline V and J ends were trimmed by 7 bases and 1 base, with 18 bases remaining between them. The CDR3 covers 16 residues. CDR3 loop: CASTNAQNRGTDTQYF. In DNA form, the CDR3 reads TGTGCCAGTACCAATGCCCAGAATCGGGGCACAGATACGCAGTATTTT. Full variable domain (outside the CDR3, taken from reference TRBV19 and TRBJ2-3): DGGITQSPKYLFRKEGQNVTLSCEQNLNHDAMYWYRQDPGQGLRLIYYSQIVNDFQKGDIAEGYSVSREKKESFPLTVTSAQKNPTAFYLCASTNAQNRGTDTQYFGPGTRLTVL.

The rearrangement uses TRBV4-2 and TRBJ2-5; 10 bases line up with TRBD2. This CDR3 contains 16 residues. The trim removed 0 bases at V and 2 bases at J, leaving 3 bases unmatched. CDR1 and CDR2 from the germline V gene are LGHNA and YNFKEQ. The CDR3 DNA sequence: TGTGCCAGCAGCCAAGATGGGACTAGCGCACAAGAGACCCAGTACTTC. Translation gives CASSQDGTSAQETQYF.

The rearrangement links TRBV7-9 to TRBJ2-3; D is undetermined. Germline V CDR1 and CDR2: SEHNR, FQNEAQ (reference sequence). V was clipped by 0 bases and J by 8 bases, with 9 bases between them. This CDR3 is 13 amino acids long. Here the CDR3 reads CASSLAGEITQYF. The DNA of the CDR3 is TGTGCCAGCAGCTTAGCTGGAGAGATTACGCAGTATTTT. Together with reference TRBV7-9 and TRBJ2-3, the CDR3 gives the full variable domain: DTGVSQNPRHKITKRGQNVTFRCDPISEHNRLYWYRQTLGQGPEFLTYFQNEAQLEKSRLLSDRFSAERPKGSFSTLEIQRTEQGDSAMYLCASSLAGEITQYFGPGTRLTVL.

The rearrangement joins TRBV29-1 to TRBJ1-1, with a possible D match to TRBD1 (6 bases). Germline CDR1 SQVTM, CDR2 ANQGSEA. V was pared by 5 bases and J by 7 bases, with 14 bases between. The CDR3 is 12 residues long. The CDR3 DNA is TGCAGCGTTCTTTTTCAACAGGGTGAAGCTTTCTTT. It is translated as CSVLFQQGEAFF. Full variable domain (outside the CDR3, taken from reference TRBV29-1 and TRBJ1-1): SAVISQKPSRDICQRGTSLTIQCQVDSQVTMMFWYRQQPGQSLTLIATANQGSEATYESGFVIDKFPISRPNLTFSTLTVSNMSPEDSSIYLCSVLFQQGEAFFGQGTRLTVV.

This clone was picked up one time. The genes are TRBV28 and TRBJ2-2; D is unclear. CDR1 and CDR2 (germline): MDHEN, SYDVKM. V lost 8 bases and J lost 0, with 10 bases in between. CDR3 size: 14 residues. The CDR3 sequence is CASGGNSNTGELFF. The DNA of the CDR3 is TGTGCCAGCGGTGGGAACTCGAACACCGGGGAGCTGTTTTTT.

V is TRBV6-6 and J is TRBJ2-5, with D uncertain. The CDR3 covers 14 residues. Germline loops: CDR1 MNHNY, CDR2 SVGAGI (reference sequence). V lost 6 bases and J lost 2, with 13 bases in between. The CDR3: CASSPVIGQETQYF. DNA of the CDR3: TGTGCCAGCAGCCCCGTTATAGGGCAAGAGACCCAGTACTTC.

This clone has only one observation. V usage is TRBV11-3 and J usage is TRBJ2-1, with 8 bases lining up with TRBD1. Germline V gives CDR1 SGHNT, CDR2 YENEEA. Trimming took 5 bases from V and 9 from J; bases not matched to a gene: 12. There are 15 residues in the CDR3. CDR3 in amino acids: CASSPGGFQDTEQFF. CDR3 coding DNA: TGTGCCAGCAGCCCAGGGGGCTTTCAGGACACTGAGCAGTTCTTC.

V gene TRBV19 combines with J gene TRBJ1-1, with 9 bases fitting TRBD1. This CDR3 is built from 14 residues. The germline CDR1 and CDR2 sequences are LNHDA and SQIVND (reference sequence). V shed 7 bases, J shed 1 base, and the junction held 4 bases outside the gene matches. In DNA, the CDR3 is TGTGCCAGTACCACGGACAGGGGGAACACTGAAGCTTTCTTT. This sequence encodes CASTTDRGNTEAFF.

The chain joins TRBV10-3 to TRBJ2-7; perhaps D is TRBD1 or TRBD2 (5 bases each). CDR1 and CDR2 (germline): ENHRY, SYGVKD. The CDR3 runs 14 residues. The V and J ends lost 4 bases and 9 bases respectively, with 19 bases between them. The CDR3 sequence is CAISGLGEGDGQYF. In DNA form, the CDR3 reads TGTGCCATCAGTGGCCTGGGAGAAGGGGACGGGCAGTACTTC.

The chain employs TRBV18 and TRBJ1-2; the match to TRBD1 covers 8 bases. The CDR3 sequence is 12 residues long. Unmatched junction bases numbered 1, after V lost 3 bases and J lost 7 bases. Germline-derived CDR1 and CDR2 are KGHSH and LQKENI. The CDR3 DNA sequence: TGTGCCAGCTCACCCGGACAGGGTGGCTACACCTTC. This encodes CASSPGQGGYTF. The full variable domain, completed using reference TRBV18 and TRBJ1-2, is NAGVMQNPRHLVRRRGQEARLRCSPMKGHSHVYWYRQLPEEGLKFMVYLQKENIIDESGMPKERFSAEFPKEGPSILRIQQVVRGDSAAYFCASSPGQGGYTFGSGTRLTVV.

This chain joins TRBV6-2 or TRBV6-3 and TRBJ2-7, with TRBD1 matching over 7 bases. The germline CDR1 and CDR2 sequences are MNHEY and SVGEGT. This CDR3 has 15 residues. Trimming removed 4 bases from V and 2 bases from J; junction bases left unmatched: 8. The CDR3 DNA sequence: TGTGCCAGCAGTTCCCCGGGACAGCGGACCTACGAGCAGTACTTC. This sequence encodes CASSSPGQRTYEQYF.

This clone was found a few times. The rearrangement joins TRBV6-1 to TRBJ1-3; possibly TRBD1 for D (5 bases). The CDR3 has 15 amino acids. V lost 2 bases to trimming and J lost 2 bases, with 10 bases between them. The germline V gene has CDR1 MNHNS and CDR2 SASEGT. CDR3 loop: CASSEQGSPGNTIYF. CDR3 bases: TGTGCCAGCAGTGAACAGGGATCACCTGGAAACACCATATATTTT.

This clone was seen once. This rearrangement joins TRBV25-1 to TRBJ2-5, with 8 bases aligning to TRBD2. The CDR3 covers 12 residues. Germline-derived CDR1 and CDR2 are MGHDK and SYGVNS. Losses at the gene ends were 8 bases for V and 7 bases for J; bases not matched to a gene: 6. The CDR3 region is CASAGGMRTQYF. The CDR3 bases are TGTGCCAGCGCGGGAGGTATGAGGACCCAGTACTTC.

The genes are TRBV2 and TRBJ1-1; D is uncertain. Germline values: CDR1 SNHLY, CDR2 FYNNEI. Between the trimmed V and J ends, which lost 6 bases and 1 base, there was a span of 9 bases. The CDR3 spans 13 residues. The CDR3 here is CASRPTRNTEAFF. CDR3 nucleotide sequence: TGTGCCAGCAGACCCACTAGGAACACTGAAGCTTTCTTT.

This clone has just a few counts. The chain couples TRBV7-8 to TRBJ2-3, with TRBD1 matching over 9 bases. CDR3 length: 16 residues. Germline V gives CDR1 SGHVS, CDR2 FQNEAQ. After removal of 5 bases from V and 1 base from J, the junction contained 7 bases not matched to a gene. The chain's CDR3 is CASSPQGAFGTDTQYF. Written as DNA, the CDR3 is TGTGCCAGCAGCCCACAGGGGGCGTTCGGCACAGATACGCAGTATTTT.

CDR3 amino acids: CASSLKGGLEQYF. CDR3 DNA: TGTGCCAGCAGCTTGAAAGGGGGCCTCGAGCAGTACTTC. The chain joins TRBV5-4 to TRBJ2-7; TRBD1 agrees at 7 bases. V trimming: 1 base; J trimming: 6 bases; junction bases outside the gene matches: 4. Germline V gene data show CDR1 as SGHNT and CDR2 as YYREEE (reference sequence). CDR3 length: 13 residues.

This chain uses TRBV7-9 with TRBJ2-7; D uncertain. The CDR3 loop spans 15 amino acids. Germline V gives CDR1 SEHNR, CDR2 FQNEAQ (reference sequence). Trimming took off 5 bases at V and 3 bases at J, with 17 bases between the two ends. In nucleotides, the CDR3 is TGTGCCAGCAGCCCCTTGGTAGGCCACCACTACGAGCAGTACTTC. Its protein product is CASSPLVGHHYEQYF. The full variable domain, completed using reference TRBV7-9 and TRBJ2-7, is DTGVSQNPRHKITKRGQNVTFRCDPISEHNRLYWYRQTLGQGPEFLTYFQNEAQLEKSRLLSDRFSAERPKGSFSTLEIQRTEQGDSAMYLCASSPLVGHHYEQYFGPGTRLTVT.

The genes are TRBV5-1 and TRBJ1-6; perhaps TRBD1 as D (5 bases). The CDR3 has 14 residues. Deletions cut 2 bases from V and 10 bases from J, with 13 bases between. The germline CDR1 and CDR2 sequences are SGHRS and YFSETQ. As DNA, the CDR3 is TGCGCCAGCAGCTTAGAAGGGGTCGGATCACCCCTCCACTTT. Translation gives CASSLEGVGSPLHF.